This TCR beta chain was captured in a study of T-cell memory formation after mild COVID-19. One entry per CDR3 protein, called by TCRdb with MiXCR from the 5' RACE reads. Counted here are a few hundred thousand distinct CDR3 sequences, approximately 16% occurring once; the ten biggest clones make up about 22%. This clonotype was observed a handful of times. The CDR3 is 16 residues long. CDR1 is SGHRS and CDR2 is YFSETQ in the germline V gene. V lost 0 bases to trimming and J lost 1 base, with 12 bases between them. The sequence came from a man aged 18 to 29 who had mild COVID-19 (a few samples of this study predate the infection). Cell type and time point are not known. Sequencing was performed on PBMCs or a T cell subset sorted from them (not recorded which). The chain is built from TRBV5-1 and TRBJ2-3, with D perhaps matching TRBD1 or TRBD2 (5 bases each). CDR3 in amino acids: CASSLAGTAGTDTQYF. The CDR3 bases are TGCGCCAGCAGCTTGGCAGGGACGGCGGGCACAGATACGCAGTATTTT. Together with reference TRBV5-1 and TRBJ2-3, the CDR3 gives the full variable domain: KAGVTQTPRYLIKTRGQQVTLSCSPISGHRSVSWYQQTPGQGLQFLFEYFSETQRNKGNFPGRFSGRQFSNSRSEMNVSTLELGDSALYLCASSLAGTAGTDTQYFGPGTRLTVL.